Each of the 18 T cell receptor beta chains below was sequenced from the same sample in a study of vaccination and CD4 T cells after COVID-19. Sequenced with the Oncomine TCR Beta short-read assay was DNA taken from cultured CD4+ T cells. TCRdb passed the PCR reads through MiXCR, listing each CDR3 protein once. The table records fewer than 20,000 distinct CDR3 sequences, about 45% of them present only once. The time point was: late sampling 161 to 241 days after vaccination in a few convalescent patients. Treatment given: roughly 10-day PBMC culture with coronavirus spike peptide pools or control peptides (ViraFEST assay). Antigen specificity for these receptors is unknown. The specimen comprised CD4+ T cells from blood, cultured in vitro, sampled about 7 months after SARS-CoV-2 vaccination. These receptors were collected from a human donor who had recovered from COVID-19.

The rearrangement uses TRBV6-1 and TRBJ2-5; 9 bases are shared with TRBD2. Unmatched junction bases numbered 6, after V lost 5 bases and J lost 5 bases. CDR3 size: 14 residues. The germline gives CDR1 MNHNS, CDR2 SASEGT. The CDR3 spells CASSKGLASETQYF. CDR3 in DNA: TGTGCCAGCAGTAAGGGACTAGCCTCGGAGACCCAGTACTTC.

The rearrangement joins TRBV20-1 to TRBJ2-3, with D unresolved. This CDR3 region has 13 residues. In germline, CDR1 is DFQATT, CDR2 SNEGSKA (reference sequence). With 5 bases removed from V and 0 bases from J, the gap between germline ends came to 9 bases. In nucleotides, the CDR3 is TGCAGTGCTCTGACCGATAGCACAGATACGCAGTATTTT. Translated: CSALTDSTDTQYF.

This clonotype was observed a few times. V and J are TRBV20-1 and TRBJ1-2; 9 bases line up with TRBD1. This CDR3 has 14 residues. The V gene's germline CDR1 is DFQATT and CDR2 SNEGSKA (reference sequence). V shed 4 bases, J shed 7 bases, and the junction held 10 bases outside the gene matches. Here the CDR3 DNA reads TGCAGTGCTAATGATCCGGGACAGGGCTCTGGCTACACCTTC. Its protein product is CSANDPGQGSGYTF.

The chain employs TRBV6-5 and TRBJ2-7; TRBD2 aligns across 9 bases. The CDR3 length is 14 residues. The J segment lost 3 bases and the V segment lost 2 bases, leaving 2 bases of the junction unmatched. The germline V gene encodes CDR1 MNHEY and CDR2 SVGAGI. The CDR3 protein is CASSYGSGGYEQYF. CDR3 bases: TGTGCCAGCAGTTACGGTAGCGGGGGCTACGAGCAGTACTTC.

A few counts support this clonotype. The V call is TRBV7-9, the J call TRBJ2-5, with D possibly TRBD1 on 6 matching bases. V lost 5 bases and J 5 bases, leaving 36 bases between the germline ends. CDR1 and CDR2 from the germline V gene are SEHNR and FQNEAQ (reference sequence). The CDR3 is 21 residues long. The CDR3 bases are TGTGCCAGCAGCCCAATACAATCCCAAAGTTTGGGAGCAGATCAGGGGGAGACCCAGTACTTC. Amino acids: CASSPIQSQSLGADQGETQYF.

CDR3 DNA: TGCAGTGCTAGAGATCACCTAGCCAAAAACATTCAGTACTTC. Encoded protein: CSARDHLAKNIQYF. The rearrangement joins TRBV20-1 to TRBJ2-4; D call uncertain. The CDR3 consists of 14 residues. V was cut by 0 bases and J by 0 bases, with 6 bases left in between. The V gene's germline CDR1 is DFQATT and CDR2 SNEGSKA (reference sequence).

This clonotype was seen more than once but under ten times. This chain joins TRBV15 and TRBJ1-5; D ambiguous. V was cut by 0 bases and J by 0 bases, with 12 bases left in between. There are 17 residues in the CDR3. CDR1 LNHNV and CDR2 YYDKDF come from the germline V gene (reference sequence). The DNA for the CDR3 is TGTGCCACCAGCAGAGAAGTAGGGTATTATAGCAATCAGCCCCAGCATTTT. Protein sequence: CATSREVGYYSNQPQHF.

The V and J genes are TRBV25-1 and TRBJ1-6; TRBD1 agrees at 11 bases. The CDR3 consists of 15 residues. V was clipped by 9 bases and J by 6 bases; unmatched bases: 7. Germline values: CDR1 MGHDK, CDR2 SYGVNS. The CDR3 DNA is TGTGCCAGTACCCTGGACAGGGGGCTTAATTCACCCCTCCACTTT. This translates into CASTLDRGLNSPLHF.

This clonotype was detected only a few times. The chain carries TRBV20-1 and TRBJ1-3, with D possibly matching TRBD1 (6 bases). The V gene's germline CDR1 is DFQATT and CDR2 SNEGSKA (reference sequence). The CDR3 spans 15 residues. V lost 3 bases, J lost 0 bases, and 12 bases lay in between. Here the CDR3 reads CSASSGGASGNTIYF. The CDR3 nucleotides are TGCAGTGCTAGCTCTGGGGGGGCCTCTGGAAACACCATATATTTT.

This clonotype was seen a few times. The chain employs TRBV24-1 and TRBJ1-1; no clear D. The CDR3 is made up of 15 amino acids. The V gene lost 7 bases and the J gene lost 5 bases, with 19 bases spanning the gap. The germline V gene encodes CDR1 KGHDR and CDR2 SFDVKD. CDR3 sequence: CATRPGTSSGTEAFF. In DNA, the CDR3 is TGTGCCACCAGACCGGGAACCAGTTCGGGGACTGAAGCTTTCTTT.

V is TRBV7-2 and J is TRBJ1-6, with D perhaps matching TRBD1 (5 bases). Looked up from germline, CDR1 is SGHTA and CDR2 is FQGNSA. This CDR3 contains 16 residues. V was cut by 2 bases and J by 5 bases, with 13 bases left in between. CDR3 nucleotides: TGTGCCAGCAGCTTAATGTCGGGACTTCATAATTCACCCCTCCACTTT. Encoded protein: CASSLMSGLHNSPLHF.

The chain joins TRBV19 to TRBJ1-2; TRBD1 might be the D (6 bases). Germline V gene sequence: CDR1 LNHDA, CDR2 SQIVND (reference sequence). Trimming took 3 bases from V and 2 from J, leaving 13 bases between them. The CDR3 length is 15 residues. The CDR3 is CASSMGADVNYGYTF. CDR3 sequence (DNA): TGTGCCAGTAGTATGGGGGCAGACGTAAACTATGGCTACACCTTC.

V gene TRBV30 combines with J gene TRBJ1-5; 9 bases align to TRBD1. Germline V gene sequence: CDR1 GTSNPN, CDR2 SVGIG (reference sequence). The ends lost 3 bases at V and 2 bases at J; junction bases unmatched: 11. There are 17 residues in the CDR3. CDR3 coding DNA: TGTGCCTGGAGCCGGGACAGGGCCCCTGGGGGCAATCAGCCCCAGCATTTT. Its translation: CAWSRDRAPGGNQPQHF.

This CDR3 reads CASSLDSGMNTEAFF. The CDR3 DNA sequence: TGTGCCAGCAGCTTGGACAGCGGGATGAACACTGAAGCTTTCTTT. V is TRBV5-4 and J is TRBJ1-1; D uncertain. The germline V gene encodes CDR1 SGHNT and CDR2 YYREEE (reference sequence). V gave up 0 bases and J gave up 0 bases, with 9 bases separating them. The CDR3 loop spans 15 amino acids.

The chain carries TRBV4-2 and TRBJ2-5, with 7 nucleotides matching TRBD1. Germline-derived CDR1 and CDR2 are LGHNA and YNFKEQ. The CDR3 covers 14 residues. Losses at the gene ends were 3 bases for V and 0 bases for J; bases not matched to a gene: 1. Here the CDR3 reads CASSQGQHQETQYF. In DNA form, the CDR3 reads TGTGCCAGCAGCCAGGGACAGCACCAAGAGACCCAGTACTTC.

The J gene is TRBJ2-3, the V gene TRBV7-2, with TRBD2 matching 8 bases. The germline V gene has CDR1 SGHTA and CDR2 FQGNSA. Trimming at V came to 0 bases and at J to 2 bases, leaving 4 bases not matched to a gene. This CDR3 has 16 residues. The CDR3 loop is CASSLAVGRATDTQYF. DNA for the CDR3: TGTGCCAGCAGCTTAGCCGTCGGGAGGGCCACAGATACGCAGTATTTT.

A word on this clonotype: Since no conserved phenylalanine or tryptophan closes the CDR3, a read error is the likely cause. The J gene is TRBJ1-2, the V gene TRBV2, with 8 bases matching TRBD1. Germline values: CDR1 SNHLY, CDR2 FYNNEI. This CDR3 has 13 amino acids. The V gene end was trimmed by 4 bases and the J gene end by 2 bases; junction bases not matched to a gene: 0. CDR3 in amino acids: CASSGDRNYGYTS. The CDR3, as DNA: TGTGCCAGCAGTGGGGACAGGAACTATGGCTACACCTCC.

This clonotype was detected a few times. The chain carries TRBV6-1 and TRBJ2-3, with 8 bases matching TRBD2. After removal of 9 bases from V and 2 bases from J, the junction contained 16 bases not matched to a gene. From germline, CDR1 is MNHNS and CDR2 SASEGT. The CDR3 loop spans 17 amino acids. CDR3 DNA: TGTGCCAGTCCGGGCGGGAGGCTTCCCTTTTACACAGATACGCAGTATTTT. Protein product: CASPGGRLPFYTDTQYF.